This T cell receptor beta chain was obtained from a study of T cells in localized non-small cell lung cancer. Study results and limitations: Sequencing covered just one tumor region, so heterogeneity cannot be ruled out. The study linked higher blood T cell density to longer overall survival. Median detection of top 100 tumor clones in adjacent lung was about 60 clones. There was higher T cell clonality in uninvolved adjacent lung than in tumor, and it was highest there.

As for this clone: The antigen is unknown.

The repertoire was sequenced with immunoSEQ multiplex PCR; TCRdb's copy has only in-frame clones and lacks some. This repertoire shows roughly 16,000 clones, around 82% found once; its top ten account for around a third. With V trimmed by 0 bases and J by 6 bases, 6 bases remained unmatched. Germline lookup yields CDR1 SGHNT and CDR2 YYREEE (reference sequence). The CDR3 runs to 15 residues. Sequenced here: peripheral blood, sampled before any cancer treatment. V and J are TRBV5-4 and TRBJ2-1; 7 nucleotides align to TRBD1. The receptor was derived from a male donor aged 60 or older with stage III lung adenocarcinoma. The CDR3 DNA sequence: TGTGCCAGCAGCTTGGGTGGGACAGTATCCAATGAGCAGTTCTTC. This gives the protein CASSLGGTVSNEQFF.